These 2 T cell receptor beta chains were sequenced from one sample in a study of blood T cell repertoires in COVID-19. The protocol was immunoSEQ multiplex PCR, while the TCRdb copy is restricted to in-frame clones and leaves out a portion. The sample comprises 150,000 to 200,000 clones, more than 85% of which are singletons, and about 2.5% rests with the top ten. Sequenced material: peripheral blood. Every receptor here comes from a man aged 35-49 years with active or convalescent COVID-19.

The rearrangement uses TRBV24-1 and TRBJ1-2, with TRBD1 matching over 7 bases. V trimming: 4 bases; J trimming: 3 bases; junction bases outside the gene matches: 7. CDR1 is KGHDR, CDR2 SFDVKD, per germline. The CDR3 extends over 15 amino acids. The CDR3 sequence: CATSDPTGLDYGYTF. The CDR3 DNA reads TGTGCCACCAGTGACCCGACAGGGCTCGACTATGGCTACACCTTC.

The chain combines TRBV5-6 with TRBJ1-1; maybe TRBD1 (5 bases). Germline lookup yields CDR1 SGHDT and CDR2 YYEEEE. This CDR3 region has 14 residues. The ends were cut back, 1 base at V and 4 bases at J, with 11 bases in the middle. CDR3: CASSLYGGSTEAFF. DNA of the CDR3: TGTGCCAGCAGCTTGTATGGGGGGAGCACTGAAGCTTTCTTT.